This T cell receptor beta chain was identified during a study of Ad26.COV2.S vaccination and SARS-CoV-2 variants. As for the study in general: Ad26.COV2.S shots went into the muscle once or twice, 56 days apart. Findings and caveats of the study: Comparable non-spike TCR breadth was observed in vaccine and placebo recipients. Post-vaccination spike-specific CD8+ and CD4+ T cell responses reportedly had substantial breadth.

On this clone: Its antigen is unknown.

Repertoires were generated with immunoSEQ multiplex PCR, while TCRdb's copy carries only in-frame clones and drops some. The sample lists about 350,000 clones, 86% occurring once. The treatment is: approximately 18 received Ad26.COV2.S at low or high dose, single or two shots; about 5 received placebo; per-sample allocation not given. Specimens were obtained on day 63 following the first vaccine or placebo injection. Boston provided a donor who was an adult aged 18-55 years. The CDR3 has 12 residues. Germline CDR1 is MDHEN and CDR2 is SYDVKM. V lost 10 bases, J lost 1 base, and 11 bases lay in between.

The origin of this receptor is a person between 18 and 59 years old who received the Ad26.COV2.S COVID-19 vaccine or a placebo. V is TRBV28 and J is TRBJ2-7; D remains ambiguous. The sample was peripheral blood, taken in a trial of Ad26.COV2.S vaccine versus placebo. The chain's CDR3 is CATERDSYEQYF. CDR3 sequence (DNA): TGTGCCACCGAAAGGGATTCCTACGAGCAGTACTTC.